The TCR beta chain described here comes from a study of cytomegalovirus exposure and HLA in healthy donors. Findings of the study overall: Most CMV-associated TCR beta chains appeared HLA-restricted in a later analysis.

Primers for the PCR totalled 60 Vbeta and 13 Jbeta. The protocol was immunoSEQ multiplex PCR, while the TCRdb copy is restricted to in-frame clones and leaves out a portion. The sample holds 100,000 to 150,000 clones, 75% to 85% seen once. With respect to this clone: Its target is unknown.

This TCR was recovered from a middle-aged woman in good health and CMV-seronegative. The sequenced material came from PBMCs.

The CDR3 DNA reads TGCGCCAGCAGAAGGGACAGGTATAATTCACCCCTCCACTTT. Amino acid sequence: CASRRDRYNSPLHF. This sequence joins TRBV4-3 and TRBJ1-6, with 8 bases matching TRBD1. Unmatched junction bases numbered 2, after V lost 6 bases and J lost 4 bases. The CDR3 contains 14 residues. Germline CDR1 is LGHNA and CDR2 is YSLEER.